What follows describes a single TCR beta chain. Its matching antigen is unknown. CD4+ naive, central memory, regulatory and stem cell-like memory subsets were isolated by sorting on CD45RO/CCR7/CD25/CD127/CD95/CD27. Each sorted fraction was over 95% pure. Trimming took 0 bases from V and 8 from J; bases not matched to a gene: 6. The CDR3 is made up of 14 amino acids. From germline, CDR1 is SQVTM and CDR2 ANQGSEA. The study reverse transcribed the entire isolated RNA, so it sequenced expressed TCRB transcripts. Using immunoSEQ multiplex PCR, the repertoire was profiled, and TCRdb retains in-frame clones only, with some absent. The table includes about 260,000 clones, about 70% detected once. The data originate from a study of beta chain features in type 1 diabetes. About the study: Across every sample, about 110 million sorted cells were examined in total.

Overall study results and limits: Significant though moderate, a shortening of TCRB CDR3s appeared in all four CD4+ subsets of Type 1 diabetes patients.

This chain joins TRBV29-1 and TRBJ1-4; TRBD1 matches 7 bases. Sequencing was done on a sample of naive CD4+ T cells from blood. The sequence was collected from a young man in good health. Written as DNA, the CDR3 is TGCAGCGTTGAAGATCCCAGGGGGAGCGAAAAACTGTTTTTT. Translation: CSVEDPRGSEKLFF.